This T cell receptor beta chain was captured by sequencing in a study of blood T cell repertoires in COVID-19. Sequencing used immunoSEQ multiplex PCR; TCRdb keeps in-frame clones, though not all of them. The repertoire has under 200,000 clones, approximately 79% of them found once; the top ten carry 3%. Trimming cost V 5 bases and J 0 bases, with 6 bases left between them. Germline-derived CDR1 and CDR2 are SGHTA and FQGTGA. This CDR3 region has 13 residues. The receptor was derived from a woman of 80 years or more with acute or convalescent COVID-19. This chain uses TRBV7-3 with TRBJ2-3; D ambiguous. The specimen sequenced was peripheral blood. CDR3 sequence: CASSPGSTDTQYF. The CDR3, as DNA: TGTGCCAGCAGCCCCGGGAGCACAGATACGCAGTATTTT.